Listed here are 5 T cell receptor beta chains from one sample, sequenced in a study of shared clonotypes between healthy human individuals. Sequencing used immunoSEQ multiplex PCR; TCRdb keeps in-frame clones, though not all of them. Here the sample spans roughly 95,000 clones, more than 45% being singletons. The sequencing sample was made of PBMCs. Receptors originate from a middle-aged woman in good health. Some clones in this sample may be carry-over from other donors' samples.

CDR3 nucleotide sequence: TGTGCCAGCAGCTTCCAGGGACAGAAAGAGACCCAGTACTTC. Amino acid sequence: CASSFQGQKETQYF. This sequence joins TRBV7-2 and TRBJ2-5; 7 bases map to TRBD1. This CDR3 contains 14 residues. Per the germline V gene, CDR1 is SGHTA and CDR2 is FQGNSA. Trimming removed 3 bases from V and 3 bases from J; junction bases left unmatched: 4.

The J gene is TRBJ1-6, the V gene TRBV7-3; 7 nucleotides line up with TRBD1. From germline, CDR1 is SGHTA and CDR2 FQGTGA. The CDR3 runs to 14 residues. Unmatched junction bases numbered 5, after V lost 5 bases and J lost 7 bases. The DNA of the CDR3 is TGTGCCAGCAGCCTACAGGGGTGGAATTCACCCCTCCACTTT. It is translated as CASSLQGWNSPLHF.

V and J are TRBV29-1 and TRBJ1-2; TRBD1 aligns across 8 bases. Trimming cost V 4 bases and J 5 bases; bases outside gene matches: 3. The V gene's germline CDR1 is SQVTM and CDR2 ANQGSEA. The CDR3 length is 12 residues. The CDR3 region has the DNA TGCAGCGTTGGACAGGGGACGTATGGCTACACCTTC. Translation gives CSVGQGTYGYTF. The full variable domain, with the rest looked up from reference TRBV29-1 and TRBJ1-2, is SAVISQKPSRDICQRGTSLTIQCQVDSQVTMMFWYRQQPGQSLTLIATANQGSEATYESGFVIDKFPISRPNLTFSTLTVSNMSPEDSSIYLCSVGQGTYGYTFGSGTRLTVV.

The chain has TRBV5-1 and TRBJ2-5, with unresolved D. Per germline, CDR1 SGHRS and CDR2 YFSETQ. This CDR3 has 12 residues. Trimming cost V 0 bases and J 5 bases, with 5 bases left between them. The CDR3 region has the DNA TGCGCCAGCAGCTTGGGGCAGGAGACCCAGTACTTC. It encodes CASSLGQETQYF.

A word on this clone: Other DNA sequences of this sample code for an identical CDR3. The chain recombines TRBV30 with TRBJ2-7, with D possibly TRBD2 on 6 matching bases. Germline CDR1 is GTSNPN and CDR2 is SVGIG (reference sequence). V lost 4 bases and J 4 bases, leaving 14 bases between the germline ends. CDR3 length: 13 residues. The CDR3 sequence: CAWTRRDGYEQYF. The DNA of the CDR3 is TGTGCCTGGACCAGGCGGGACGGATACGAGCAGTACTTC.